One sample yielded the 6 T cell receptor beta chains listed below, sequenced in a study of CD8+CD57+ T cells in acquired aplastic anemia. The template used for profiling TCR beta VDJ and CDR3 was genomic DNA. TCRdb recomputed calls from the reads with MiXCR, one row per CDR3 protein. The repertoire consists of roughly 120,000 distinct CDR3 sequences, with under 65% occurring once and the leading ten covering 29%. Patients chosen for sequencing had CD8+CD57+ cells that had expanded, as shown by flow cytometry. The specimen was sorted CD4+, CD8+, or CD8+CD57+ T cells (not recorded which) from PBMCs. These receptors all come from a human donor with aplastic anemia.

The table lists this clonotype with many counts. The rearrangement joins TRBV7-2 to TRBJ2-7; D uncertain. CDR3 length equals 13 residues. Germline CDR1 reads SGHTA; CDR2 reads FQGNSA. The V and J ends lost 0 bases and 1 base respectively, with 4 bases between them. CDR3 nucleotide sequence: TGTGCCAGCAGCTTAGCGCTGTCCTACGAGCAGTACTTC. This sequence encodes CASSLALSYEQYF.

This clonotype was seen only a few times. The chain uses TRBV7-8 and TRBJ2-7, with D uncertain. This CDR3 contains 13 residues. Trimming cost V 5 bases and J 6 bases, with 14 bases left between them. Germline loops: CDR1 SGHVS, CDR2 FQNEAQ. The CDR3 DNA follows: TGTGCCAGCAGCGTGGGCCCTCGCGGCGAGCAGTACTTC. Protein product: CASSVGPRGEQYF.

This chain's CDR3 is CSASLRAQEQYF. In nucleotides, the CDR3 is TGCAGTGCTAGTCTCCGGGCCCAAGAGCAGTACTTC. The chain recombines TRBV20-1 with TRBJ2-7; D is ambiguous. CDR1 is DFQATT, CDR2 SNEGSKA, per germline (reference sequence). With 3 bases removed from V and 7 bases from J, the gap between germline ends came to 13 bases. The CDR3 sequence is 12 residues long.

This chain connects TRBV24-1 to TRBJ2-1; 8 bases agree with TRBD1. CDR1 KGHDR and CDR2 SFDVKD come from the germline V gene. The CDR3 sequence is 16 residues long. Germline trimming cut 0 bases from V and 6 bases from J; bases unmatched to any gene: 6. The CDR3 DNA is TGTGCCACCAGTGATTTGACGGGACAGGCCAGCAATGAGCAGTTCTTC. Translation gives CATSDLTGQASNEQFF.

CDR3 DNA sequence: TGTGCCAGCAGCCCAGTCGGGGACTACGAGCATTTT. The encoded protein is CASSPVGDYEHF. The chain recombines TRBV25-1 with TRBJ1-5; D may be TRBD1 (5 bases). The germline CDR1 and CDR2 sequences are MGHDK and SYGVNS. V gave up 6 bases and J gave up 14 bases, with 17 bases separating them. This CDR3 is 12 amino acids long.

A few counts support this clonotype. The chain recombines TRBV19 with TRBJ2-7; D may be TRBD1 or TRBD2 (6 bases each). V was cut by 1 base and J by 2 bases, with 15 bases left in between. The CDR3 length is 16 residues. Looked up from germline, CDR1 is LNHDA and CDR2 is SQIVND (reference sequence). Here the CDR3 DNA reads TGTGCCAGTAGTATAGTCGGGGGCAGGTTACCCTACGAGCAGTACTTC. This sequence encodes CASSIVGGRLPYEQYF. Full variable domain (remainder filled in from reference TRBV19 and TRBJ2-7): DGGITQSPKYLFRKEGQNVTLSCEQNLNHDAMYWYRQDPGQGLRLIYYSQIVNDFQKGDIAEGYSVSREKKESFPLTVTSAQKNPTAFYLCASSIVGGRLPYEQYFGPGTRLTVT.